The present T cell receptor (beta chain) was sequenced within a study of T-cell memory formation after mild COVID-19. TCRdb re-called the 5' RACE reads with MiXCR, one entry per CDR3 protein. Among roughly 560,000 distinct CDR3 sequences listed, about 20% were seen once. This clonotype was found a few times. The target antigen is unknown. V lost 3 bases and J lost 6, with 18 bases in between. This CDR3 is built from 16 residues. The germline CDR1 and CDR2 sequences are LGHNA and YSLEER. Study-wide findings and caveats: Of the contracting clones, CD4+ ones lay mainly in CM and EM, and CD8+ ones in EMRA.

The chain recombines TRBV4-3 with TRBJ2-1, with D possibly being TRBD1 (6 bases). The origin of this receptor is an adult woman who had mild COVID-19 (a few samples of this study predate the infection). Cell type and time point are not known. Material for sequencing was PBMCs or a T cell subset sorted from them (not recorded which). CDR3 bases: TGCGCCAGCAGCCACCTACTACGGGAAGGGGGCAATGAGCAGTTCTTC. The encoded protein is CASSHLLREGGNEQFF.